These 2 T cell receptor beta chains share one sample of origin, sequenced in a study of blood T cell repertoires in COVID-19. The assay was immunoSEQ multiplex PCR, and TCRdb's table has in-frame clones only and misses some. The repertoire holds some 95,000 clones, with 86% as singletons. The sample comprised peripheral blood. The receptors come from an older man with active or convalescent COVID-19.

This sequence joins TRBV19 and TRBJ2-3, with 13 nucleotides matching TRBD2. The trim removed 2 bases at V and 1 base at J, leaving 0 bases unmatched. The CDR3 sequence is 16 residues long. Germline V gene data show CDR1 as LNHDA and CDR2 as SQIVND (reference sequence). This CDR3 is CASSITSGRGTDTQYF. Written as DNA, the CDR3 is TGTGCCAGTAGTATAACTAGCGGGAGGGGCACAGATACGCAGTATTTT. Supplemented by reference TRBV19 and TRBJ2-3, the full variable domain reads DGGITQSPKYLFRKEGQNVTLSCEQNLNHDAMYWYRQDPGQGLRLIYYSQIVNDFQKGDIAEGYSVSREKKESFPLTVTSAQKNPTAFYLCASSITSGRGTDTQYFGPGTRLTVL.

The chain recombines TRBV27 with TRBJ1-6; no firm D call. The CDR3 is made up of 17 amino acids. The V end was cut by 5 bases, the J end by 7 bases, with 21 bases between. The germline gives CDR1 MNHEY, CDR2 SMNVEV (reference sequence). The DNA for the CDR3 is TGTGCCAGCAGTCTCTCCGGGAACACGAGGGAAAATTCACCCCTCCACTTT. It yields the protein CASSLSGNTRENSPLHF.